The rows below give T cell receptor beta chains drawn from one sample of a study of blood T cell repertoires in COVID-19. Using immunoSEQ multiplex PCR, the repertoire was profiled, and TCRdb retains in-frame clones only, with some absent. The sample contains some 220,000 clones, 85% to 90% of which appear only once. Sequenced: PBMCs or T cells enriched from blood (not recorded which). The receptors derive from a woman aged 18 to 35 in a cohort exposed to, infected with or recovered from COVID-19 (not recorded which). Each CDR3 is given with its conserved first and last residue. The D gene is left open where the match is weak. Only part of the rows carry a size: once, few, many, or a class if the clone is expanded.

V	D	J	size	CDR3	DNA
TRBV5-4	.	TRBJ2-3	.	CASSLGGGTDTQYF	TGTGCCAGCAGCTTAGGGGGGGGGACAGATACGCAGTATTTT
TRBV5-4	.	TRBJ2-7	.	CASSLYVGAEEQYF	TGTGCCAGCAGCTTGTACGTGGGAGCTGAAGAGCAGTACTTC
TRBV11-1	.	TRBJ1-1	.	CASSLVGSGGTEAFF	TGTGCCAGCAGCTTAGTTGGGTCCGGAGGCACTGAAGCTTTCTTT
TRBV9	.	TRBJ2-7	.	CASSVDQGTYEQYF	TGTGCCAGCAGCGTAGATCAGGGTACCTACGAGCAGTACTTC
TRBV21-1	.	TRBJ1-5	.	CASRTGNSNQPQHF	TGTGCCAGCAGAACGGGAAATAGCAATCAGCCCCAGCATTTT
TRBV24-1	.	TRBJ1-5	.	CATSDQTGGAQPQHF	TGTGCCACCAGTGATCAAACCGGAGGGGCCCAGCCCCAGCATTTT
TRBV13	TRBD1	TRBJ1-4	.	CASSTGTGKLFF	TGTGCCAGCAGCACCGGGACAGGGAAACTGTTTTTT
TRBV2	.	TRBJ1-4	.	CASSDDRFNEKLFF	TGTGCCAGCAGTGATGACAGATTTAATGAAAAACTGTTTTTT
TRBV5-4	.	TRBJ1-2	.	CASSLAKLGGDGYTF	TGTGCCAGCAGCTTGGCCAAGTTAGGGGGTGATGGCTACACCTTC
TRBV10-3	TRBD1	TRBJ1-1	.	CAIASGQGATEAFF	TGTGCCATCGCTAGCGGACAGGGAGCCACTGAAGCTTTCTTT
TRBV6-5	.	TRBJ1-1	.	CASSYGPMNTEAFF	TGTGCCAGCAGTTACGGGCCCATGAACACTGAAGCTTTCTTT
TRBV6-5	.	TRBJ1-1	.	CASGGPLEDTEAFF	TGTGCCAGCGGAGGGCCCCTTGAGGACACTGAAGCTTTCTTT
TRBV6-5	.	TRBJ2-5	once	CASSSTEQTQYF	TGTGCCAGCAGCTCGACAGAACAGACCCAGTACTTC
TRBV7-9	.	TRBJ2-2	.	CASSLDRGPDTGELFF	TGTGCCAGCAGCTTAGATCGAGGTCCGGACACCGGGGAGCTGTTTTTT
TRBV10-3	TRBD1	TRBJ1-2	.	CAISEGTATNYGYTF	TGTGCCATCAGTGAAGGGACAGCAACTAACTATGGCTACACCTTC
TRBV2	TRBD2	TRBJ2-7	.	CASRGSGSRSYEQYF	TGTGCCAGCAGGGGTAGCGGGAGTAGGTCCTACGAGCAGTACTTC
TRBV7-2	TRBD1	TRBJ1-5	.	CASSWTGPDQPQHF	TGTGCCAGCAGTTGGACAGGGCCGGATCAGCCCCAGCATTTT
TRBV5-1	TRBD1	TRBJ1-1	.	CASNLNGQGGTEAFF	TGCGCCAGCAATCTAAACGGACAGGGAGGAACTGAAGCTTTCTTT
TRBV11-2	TRBD1	TRBJ1-2	.	CASSLPGGGYTF	TGTGCCAGCAGCTTACCAGGGGGCGGCTACACCTTC
TRBV7-9	TRBD1	TRBJ2-5	.	CASSQGGGETQYF	TGTGCCAGCAGTCAAGGGGGCGGAGAGACCCAGTACTTC
TRBV6-6	.	TRBJ1-2	.	CASSYGQNYGYTF	TGTGCCAGCAGTTACGGACAGAATTATGGCTACACCTTC
TRBV6-4	.	TRBJ2-1	.	CASSDSSRGSYNEQFF	TGTGCCAGCAGTGACTCCTCGCGGGGAAGCTACAATGAGCAGTTCTTC
TRBV2	.	TRBJ1-5	.	CASRPVGAGNQPQHF	TGTGCCAGCAGACCAGTTGGGGCGGGCAATCAGCCCCAGCATTTT
TRBV24-1	TRBD1	TRBJ1-6	.	CATSVGRQGRIEYSPLHF	TGTGCCACCAGTGTTGGTAGACAGGGGAGGATTGAATACTCACCCCTCCACTTT
TRBV6-5	.	TRBJ2-7	.	CASSYSTRGYEQYF	TGTGCCAGCAGTTACTCGACCAGGGGCTACGAGCAGTACTTC
TRBV6-5	TRBD1	TRBJ1-4	.	CASKLTGGNEKLFF	TGTGCCAGCAAACTGACAGGGGGGAATGAAAAACTGTTTTTT
TRBV27	.	TRBJ2-1	once	CASSPLRKAGSNEQFF	TGTGCCAGCAGTCCCCTAAGGAAGGCGGGCAGTAATGAGCAGTTCTTC
TRBV5-1	TRBD1	TRBJ2-5	.	CASRRDRETQYF	TGCGCCAGCAGAAGGGACAGAGAGACCCAGTACTTC
TRBV27	.	TRBJ1-1	.	CASSLSQTGNTEAFF	TGTGCCAGCAGTTTATCCCAGACAGGAAACACTGAAGCTTTCTTT
TRBV12-2	.	TRBJ1-5	many	CASRLAQGNQPQHF	TGTGCAAGTCGCTTAGCGCAGGGCAATCAGCCCCAGCATTTT
TRBV19	TRBD1	TRBJ2-7	.	CASSTYRDRAYEQYF	TGTGCCAGTAGTACATACCGGGACAGAGCCTACGAGCAGTACTTC
TRBV7-9	.	TRBJ2-7	.	CASSRDTSYEQYF	TGTGCCAGCAGCCGTGACACCTCCTACGAGCAGTACTTC
TRBV9	TRBD2	TRBJ2-1	.	CASSVGDYYNEQFF	TGTGCCAGCAGCGTCGGGGACTACTACAATGAGCAGTTCTTC
TRBV15	.	TRBJ1-2	.	CATSNETPGAGGYTF	TGTGCCACCAGCAACGAGACTCCAGGGGCGGGTGGCTACACCTTC
TRBV5-4	TRBD2	TRBJ2-7	.	CASSLAGGGAIYEQYF	TGTGCCAGCAGCTTGGCGGGCGGGGGGGCCATCTACGAGCAGTACTTC
TRBV5-1	.	TRBJ2-1	.	CASSFGISGYNEQFF	TGCGCCAGCAGCTTCGGGATCTCTGGCTACAATGAGCAGTTCTTC
TRBV3-1/TRBV3-2	.	TRBJ1-2	.	CASSQDSTVYGYTF	TGTGCCAGCAGCCAAGATTCCACAGTCTATGGCTACACCTTC
TRBV28	TRBD1	TRBJ2-7	.	CASSSDRGLSEQYF	TGTGCCAGCAGTTCCGACAGGGGGCTAAGCGAGCAGTACTTC
TRBV7-2	.	TRBJ1-4	.	CASSLGQKNEKLFF	TGTGCCAGCAGCCTGGGACAAAAGAATGAAAAACTGTTTTTT
TRBV3-1/TRBV3-2	.	TRBJ2-7	.	CASQATTVSYEQYF	TGTGCCAGCCAAGCCACAACAGTCTCCTACGAGCAGTACTTC